A selection of T cell receptor beta chains follows, all from one sample in a study of cytomegalovirus exposure and HLA in healthy donors. Sequenced by immunoSEQ multiplex PCR; TCRdb stores in-frame clones only, minus some. The sample lists under 250,000 clones, roughly 88% occurring once. Sequenced sample: PBMCs. The source is a boy aged 2 to 10 in good health and CMV-seronegative. Each CDR3 is given with its conserved first and last residue. The D gene is left open where the match is weak. Clone size appears in some rows only: once, few, many, or a class for an expanded clone.

CDR3 protein	CDR3 DNA	D gene	J gene	clone size	V gene
CASSPGWGDGYTF	TGTGCCAGCTCACCTGGCTGGGGGGATGGCTACACCTTC	NA	TRBJ1-2	NA	TRBV27
CASSFMGGEGTDTQYF	TGTGCCAGCAGCTTTATGGGAGGGGAGGGCACAGATACGCAGTATTTT	TRBD2	TRBJ2-3	NA	TRBV5-6
CASSSGQGTDTQYF	TGTGCCAGCAGTTCGGGACAGGGTACAGATACGCAGTATTTT	TRBD1	TRBJ2-3	NA	TRBV6-5
CASSRELELYEQYF	TGTGCCAGCAGTAGGGAACTAGAGCTCTACGAGCAGTACTTC	NA	TRBJ2-7	NA	TRBV7-9
CTSGRGSTDTQYF	TGTACTAGCGGGCGGGGGTCAACAGATACGCAGTATTTT	TRBD2	TRBJ2-3	NA	TRBV7-3
CASRRQGKRDEQYF	TGTGCCAGCAGGAGACAGGGGAAAAGGGACGAGCAGTACTTC	TRBD1	TRBJ2-7	NA	TRBV27
CASSPRPTENTEAFF	TGTGCCAGCAGCCCTCGCCCGACAGAGAACACTGAAGCTTTCTTT	NA	TRBJ1-1	NA	TRBV7-3
CASSFILAGPTDTQYF	TGTGCCAGCAGTTTTATACTAGCGGGGCCCACAGATACGCAGTATTTT	TRBD2	TRBJ2-3	once	TRBV27
CAWGPDRYNQPQHF	TGTGCCTGGGGCCCGGACAGATACAATCAGCCCCAGCATTTT	NA	TRBJ1-5	NA	TRBV30
CASSDTGAANYGYTF	TGTGCCAGCAGTGACACAGGGGCGGCTAACTATGGCTACACCTTC	TRBD1	TRBJ1-2	NA	TRBV6-1
CASSSRLAGSYEQYF	TGTGCCAGCAGTTCAAGACTAGCGGGCTCCTACGAGCAGTACTTC	TRBD2	TRBJ2-7	few	TRBV6-1
CASSMGQNVETQYF	TGTGCCAGCAGTATGGGACAGAATGTGGAGACCCAGTACTTC	TRBD1	TRBJ2-5	NA	TRBV5-4
CAISSVYTEAFF	TGTGCCATCAGTTCTGTTTACACTGAAGCTTTCTTT	NA	TRBJ1-1	NA	TRBV10-3
CASSIRDIGETQYF	TGTGCCAGTAGTATTCGGGATATAGGAGAGACCCAGTACTTC	NA	TRBJ2-5	NA	TRBV19
CASRATGNTEAFF	TGTGCCAGCAGAGCGACAGGGAACACTGAAGCTTTCTTT	NA	TRBJ1-1	NA	TRBV6-5
CASSLAETGTEAFF	TGCGCCAGCAGCTTGGCCGAGACGGGGACTGAAGCTTTCTTT	NA	TRBJ1-1	NA	TRBV5-1
CASRELGNTEAFF	TGTGCCAGCCGGGAGCTGGGCAACACTGAAGCTTTCTTT	NA	TRBJ1-1	NA	TRBV6-1
CASSPTRGRAGEQFF	TGTGCCAGCAGCCCAACTCGAGGGAGGGCCGGTGAGCAGTTCTTC	TRBD2	TRBJ2-1	NA	TRBV2
CASSLDGGRAGEQFF	TGTGCCAGCAGCTTAGACGGCGGGAGGGCGGGTGAGCAGTTCTTC	TRBD2	TRBJ2-1	once	TRBV7-8
CASTSRGNTEAFF	TGTGCCAGCACCAGCAGAGGGAACACTGAAGCTTTCTTT	NA	TRBJ1-1	NA	TRBV6-5
CAISETLRGGGYEQYF	TGTGCCATTAGTGAGACCTTGCGGGGGGGCGGGTACGAGCAGTACTTC	TRBD2	TRBJ2-7	NA	TRBV10-3
CASSSAGRYNEQFF	TGTGCCAGCAGCTCCGCGGGACGCTACAATGAGCAGTTCTTC	NA	TRBJ2-1	NA	TRBV7-2
CASTLYGGDEQFF	TGTGCCAGCACCCTTTACGGGGGGGATGAGCAGTTCTTC	TRBD2	TRBJ2-1	NA	TRBV27
CATSRDGAADVDQYF	TGTGCCACCAGCAGAGATGGCGCGGCAGACGTCGACCAGTACTTC	NA	TRBJ2-5	NA	TRBV15
CAVSTGIYTEAFF	TGTGCCGTGAGTACCGGGATATACACTGAAGCTTTCTTT	NA	TRBJ1-1	few	TRBV6-6
CAWNLGGRTEAFF	TGTGCCTGGAACCTAGGGGGTCGCACTGAAGCTTTCTTT	NA	TRBJ1-1	NA	TRBV30
CASSLDLTSTDTQYF	TGTGCCAGCAGCTTGGATCTAACTAGCACAGATACGCAGTATTTT	NA	TRBJ2-3	NA	TRBV5-4
CASSYSLASYNEQFF	TGTGCCAGCAGTTACTCGCTAGCTTCCTACAATGAGCAGTTCTTC	NA	TRBJ2-1	NA	TRBV6-5
CASSLIVGDAGTEAFF	TGCGCCAGCAGCTTGATCGTCGGAGACGCGGGGACTGAAGCTTTCTTT	NA	TRBJ1-1	NA	TRBV5-1
CASSSPGLTYEQYF	TGTGCCAGCAGCTCACCGGGACTTACCTACGAGCAGTACTTC	NA	TRBJ2-7	NA	TRBV13
CASSLGATNSPLHF	TGTGCCAGCAGCTTAGGGGCAACTAATTCACCCCTCCACTTT	NA	TRBJ1-6	few	TRBV7-6
CASSYSQAREQYF	TGTGCCAGCAGTTACTCACAGGCTAGGGAGCAGTACTTC	NA	TRBJ2-7	few	TRBV6-5
CASSTNLDTQYF	TGTGCCAGCAGCACAAACCTGGATACGCAGTATTTT	NA	TRBJ2-3	few	TRBV7-9
CASSSNNEAFF	TGCGCCAGCAGCTCGAACAACGAAGCTTTCTTT	NA	TRBJ1-1	NA	TRBV5-1
CASTADRVGTEAFF	TGCGCCAGCACCGCGGACAGGGTGGGCACTGAAGCTTTCTTT	TRBD1	TRBJ1-1	NA	TRBV4-1
CASSYGGMNTGELFF	TGTGCCAGCAGTTACGGCGGGATGAACACCGGGGAGCTGTTTTTT	NA	TRBJ2-2	NA	TRBV6-5
CASSNPGKGYGYTF	TGTGCCAGCAGTAACCCCGGGAAGGGCTATGGCTACACCTTC	NA	TRBJ1-2	NA	TRBV6-5
CASRRDRGTEAFF	TGTGCCAGCAGGCGGGACAGGGGCACTGAAGCTTTCTTT	TRBD1	TRBJ1-1	few	TRBV5-6
CASSFQRVLVTDTQYF	TGTGCCAGCAGCTTCCAGCGGGTTCTCGTCACAGATACGCAGTATTTT	NA	TRBJ2-3	NA	TRBV7-2
CASSYVGQQETQYF	TGTGCCAGCAGTTACGTGGGGCAACAAGAGACCCAGTACTTC	NA	TRBJ2-5	NA	TRBV6-5
CASSIARTEAFF	TGTGCCAGTAGTATAGCGAGGACTGAAGCTTTCTTT	NA	TRBJ1-1	NA	TRBV19
CASSLPLAGAYNEQFF	TGTGCCAGCAGTCTACCTCTAGCGGGAGCCTACAATGAGCAGTTCTTC	TRBD2	TRBJ2-1	NA	TRBV5-4
CASSDTPGQRQYF	TGTGCCAGCAGTGATACCCCGGGACAAAGGCAGTACTTC	NA	TRBJ2-7	NA	TRBV6-1
CASSMGRQKYQETQYF	TGTGCCAGTAGTATGGGGCGGCAGAAGTACCAAGAGACCCAGTACTTC	NA	TRBJ2-5	NA	TRBV19